This entry features one T cell receptor (beta chain) sequence. Trimming removed 0 bases from V and 8 bases from J; junction bases left unmatched: 4. The germline V gene encodes CDR1 MNHEY and CDR2 SMNVEV (reference sequence). CDR3 length equals 15 residues. This sample is part of a study of cytomegalovirus exposure and HLA in healthy donors. Primers included in the PCR were 60 Vbeta and 13 Jbeta primers. Assay used: immunoSEQ multiplex PCR; TCRdb lists only in-frame clones, some missing. The sample holds 80,000 to 130,000 clones; roughly 75% are singletons and the top ten take over 12%. Sequencing input: PBMCs. The sequence was obtained from a male donor in good health and CMV-seropositive. The chain has TRBV27 and TRBJ1-4; TRBD1 matches at 9 bases. CDR3 DNA sequence: TGTGCCAGCAGTTTATCGGGACAGGGACGGGAAAAACTGTTTTTT. It specifies CASSLSGQGREKLFF. Looking up the rest from reference TRBV27 and TRBJ1-4 gives the full variable domain: EAQVTQNPRYLITVTGKKLTVTCSQNMNHEYMSWYRQDPGLGLRQIYYSMNVEVTDKGDVPEGYKVSRKEKRNFPLILESPSPNQTSLYFCASSLSGQGREKLFFGSGTQLSVL.